The 15 T cell receptor beta chains given below trace back to one sample, sequenced in a study of identical twins. Via MiXCR, TCRdb re-called the 5' RACE reads, giving one row per CDR3 protein. The profile shows just under 650,000 distinct CDR3 sequences, roughly 7.2% of them singletons. These sequences were also reported in another study, on yellow fever vaccine responses in identical twins.

Source material: PBMCs. These TCRs come from a woman younger than 30 in good health.

This clonotype was seen repeatedly, ten times or more. V usage is TRBV12-3 or TRBV12-4 and J usage is TRBJ1-1; D gene uncertain. The ends were cut back, 9 bases at V and 4 bases at J, with 15 bases in the middle. The CDR3 is 13 amino acids. The CDR3 reads CASNFGRRTEAFF. In DNA, the CDR3 is TGTGCCAGTAACTTTGGACGCCGCACTGAAGCTTTCTTT.

The rearrangement links TRBV7-2 to TRBJ2-3, with TRBD1 identical over 10 bases. Germline V gene lookup returns CDR1 SGHTA and CDR2 FQGNSA. Germline trimming cut 4 bases from V and 0 bases from J; bases unmatched to any gene: 7. The CDR3 runs to 17 residues. CDR3 amino acids: CASSYTGTGASTDTQYF. DNA for the CDR3: TGTGCCAGCAGCTACACCGGGACAGGGGCTAGCACAGATACGCAGTATTTT.

In its sample, this clonotype was seen many times. The V gene is TRBV20-1, the J gene TRBJ2-5, with a weak D call TRBD1 (6 bases). Germline V lookup: CDR1 DFQATT, CDR2 SNEGSKA (reference sequence). Trimming left V 2 bases short and J 2 bases short, with 12 bases between. The CDR3 length is 14 residues. DNA for the CDR3: TGCAGTGCTAGATTCCAAACAGGGCAAGAGACCCAGTACTTC. Its protein is CSARFQTGQETQYF.

This clonotype occurred many times. V and J are TRBV4-1 and TRBJ1-6; the match to TRBD1 covers 8 bases. The V gene end was trimmed by 1 base and the J gene end by 5 bases; junction bases not matched to a gene: 1. CDR3 length: 15 residues. Germline values: CDR1 MGHRA, CDR2 YSYEKL. In DNA, the CDR3 is TGCGCCAGCAGCCAAGTGGACAGGGATAATTCACCCCTCCACTTT. Encoded protein: CASSQVDRDNSPLHF.

The rearrangement joins TRBV29-1 to TRBJ2-1; 7 bases match TRBD2. This CDR3 contains 12 residues. Looked up from germline, CDR1 is SQVTM and CDR2 is ANQGSEA. Unmatched junction bases numbered 9, after V lost 7 bases and J lost 9 bases. This CDR3 reads CSAREGIGEQFF. The CDR3 DNA sequence: TGCAGCGCTAGGGAGGGAATCGGTGAGCAGTTCTTC.

This clonotype was detected a few times. This rearrangement joins TRBV25-1 to TRBJ2-7; D gene uncertain. Germline loops: CDR1 MGHDK, CDR2 SYGVNS. Trimming left V 1 base short and J 4 bases short, with 11 bases between. There are 14 residues in the CDR3. CDR3 sequence (DNA): TGTGCCAGCAGTGAATCCAACACACCTTACGAGCAGTACTTC. Its translation is CASSESNTPYEQYF.

This clonotype was recorded many times. V usage is TRBV4-1 and J usage is TRBJ2-2, with 10 bases fitting TRBD2. The CDR3 extends over 16 amino acids. Unmatched junction bases numbered 6, after V lost 3 bases and J lost 5 bases. The germline CDR1 and CDR2 sequences are MGHRA and YSYEKL. The CDR3 here is CASSHEAGGGTGELFF. The CDR3 coding sequence is TGCGCCAGCAGCCATGAAGCGGGAGGGGGTACCGGGGAGCTGTTTTTT.

V gene TRBV9 combines with J gene TRBJ1-2, with 9 bases matching TRBD1. The V segment lost 0 bases and the J segment 4 bases; nucleotides outside the gene matches: 13. Germline V lookup: CDR1 SGDLS, CDR2 YYNGEE. The CDR3 covers 18 residues. The CDR3 DNA reads TGTGCCAGCAGCGTAGCACCCCAGGCCGCGGACAGGGGCTATGGCTACACCTTC. Its translation: CASSVAPQAADRGYGYTF.

Ten or more counts support this clonotype. The rearrangement links TRBV5-1 to TRBJ2-2; unclear D gene. Germline V gene data show CDR1 as SGHRS and CDR2 as YFSETQ. CDR3 size: 16 residues. Between the trimmed V and J ends, which lost 4 bases and 1 base, there was a span of 14 bases. CDR3 in amino acids: CASSPDTYRNTGELFF. CDR3 sequence (DNA): TGCGCCAGCAGCCCCGATACATACAGGAACACCGGGGAGCTGTTTTTT.

The sample holds a few counts of this clonotype. V usage is TRBV29-1 and J usage is TRBJ2-5, with D perhaps matching TRBD1 or TRBD2 (5 bases each). The germline gives CDR1 SQVTM, CDR2 ANQGSEA. V was trimmed by 7 bases and J by 5 bases, leaving 8 bases between them. This CDR3 has 10 amino acids. The CDR3 protein is CSGGEETQYF. The CDR3 DNA follows: TGCAGCGGAGGGGAGGAGACCCAGTACTTC.

This chain joins TRBV20-1 and TRBJ2-1, with 8 bases that match TRBD1. The CDR3 runs 16 residues. Per the germline V gene, CDR1 is DFQATT and CDR2 is SNEGSKA (reference sequence). The V segment lost 0 bases and the J segment 6 bases; nucleotides outside the gene matches: 10. The CDR3 coding sequence is TGCAGTGCTAGAGATTTCGACAGGGGTATCAGCAATGAGCAGTTCTTC. It translates to CSARDFDRGISNEQFF.

This clonotype was detected a few times. The V and J genes are TRBV29-1 and TRBJ2-1; either TRBD1 or TRBD2 may fit D (5 bases each). V dropped 2 bases and J dropped 7 bases, with 15 bases sitting between them. Germline CDR1 SQVTM, CDR2 ANQGSEA. The CDR3 covers 14 residues. The CDR3 DNA reads as TGCAGCGTTGAACCATCCGGGGCGAGGAATGAGCAGTTCTTC. It codes for CSVEPSGARNEQFF.

This clonotype has just a few counts. The chain links TRBV12-3 or TRBV12-4 to TRBJ2-5; D possibly corresponds to TRBD1 (5 bases). Deletions cut 1 base from V and 4 bases from J, with 28 bases between. The CDR3 sequence is 20 residues long. The CDR3 sequence is CASSLEPRSISRQFRETQYF. The CDR3 coding sequence is TGTGCCAGCAGTTTAGAACCCCGATCGATCTCCAGACAGTTTAGAGAGACCCAGTACTTC.

This clonotype was counted ten times or more. The J gene is TRBJ2-5, the V gene TRBV5-1, with 7 bases identical to TRBD2. Germline V gene data show CDR1 as SGHRS and CDR2 as YFSETQ. J gave up 2 bases and V 4 bases, and 8 bases lay outside the gene matches. The CDR3 spans 15 residues. CDR3 region: CASSQGLPSQETQYF. The CDR3 DNA reads TGCGCCAGCAGCCAGGGACTACCAAGTCAAGAGACCCAGTACTTC.

This clonotype occurred many times. The rearrangement links TRBV29-1 to TRBJ2-5, with a possible D match to TRBD1 (5 bases). Germline-derived CDR1 and CDR2 are SQVTM and ANQGSEA. Trimming pared 3 bases from V and 5 bases from J, leaving 10 bases between. The CDR3 is made up of 12 amino acids. This chain's CDR3 is CSVDPAGETQYF. In DNA form, the CDR3 reads TGCAGCGTTGACCCGGCAGGGGAGACCCAGTACTTC.